This T cell receptor beta chain emerged from a study of OX40 agonist ivuxolimab in advanced cancers. The CDR3 totals 15 residues. CDR1 MDHEN and CDR2 SYDVKM come from the germline V gene. Losses at the gene ends were 5 bases for V and 2 bases for J; bases not matched to a gene: 5. This clone was recorded a few times. The repertoire was sequenced with immunoSEQ multiplex PCR; TCRdb's copy has only in-frame clones and lacks some. Here the sample spans 83,000 or so clones, about 86% being singletons. This sequence joins TRBV28 and TRBJ2-3, with TRBD2 matching 9 bases. The source material was CD4+ or CD8+ T cells sorted from blood, sampled in a trial of the OX40 agonist ivuxolimab. The TCR was taken from an adult with an advanced solid tumor such as melanoma, head and neck, liver or kidney cancer. DNA for the CDR3: TGTGCCAGCAGTGTAGCGGGGGTTAACACAGATACGCAGTATTTT. It is translated as CASSVAGVNTDTQYF. Full variable domain (missing parts from reference TRBV28 and TRBJ2-3): DVKVTQSSRYLVKRTGEKVFLECVQDMDHENMFWYRQDPGLGLRLIYFSYDVKMKEKGDIPEGYSVSREKKERFSLILESASTNQTSMYLCASSVAGVNTDTQYFGPGTRLTVL.